The sequence of this T cell receptor (beta chain) was determined in a study of Graves' ophthalmopathy and Graves' hyperthyroidism. Amplification targeted the TCR beta CDR3 regions, with RNA transcripts as the source material. An initial RT-PCR round employing HTBI primers preceded a second-round multiplex PCR. Using its own MiXCR run on the multiplex PCR reads, TCRdb lists one record per CDR3 protein. The sample has hundreds of thousands of distinct CDR3 sequences, about 44% seen once; the top ten hold approximately 43%. Study-level findings and limits: A model built from 13 signatures distinguished ophthalmopathy from stable hyperthyroidism with about 86% sensitivity and approximately 81% specificity.

A note on this clonotype: Its specificity is unknown.

V was trimmed by 6 bases and J by 4 bases, leaving 18 bases between them. The CDR3 consists of 15 residues. Germline V gene data show CDR1 as SNHLY and CDR2 as FYNNEI. The sequence was collected from an adult man with Graves' ophthalmopathy. Sequenced input: peripheral blood. The chain carries TRBV2 and TRBJ1-1, with D uncertain. CDR3 region: CASSLLWGSGTEAFF. The CDR3 region has the DNA TGTGCCAGCAGCCTCCTTTGGGGTAGTGGCACTGAAGCTTTCTTT.